This TCR beta chain was sequenced for a study of T cells in Graves' hyperthyroidism and ophthalmopathy. Study at large: Once the initial diagnosis was made, peripheral blood was obtained before any treatment.

Template material for amplifying TCR beta CDR3 regions consisted of RNA transcripts. TCR CDR3 underwent first-round RT-PCR with the HTBI primer set. A single record per CDR3 protein comes from TCRdb applying MiXCR to the multiplex PCR reads. The sample contains 480,000 or so distinct CDR3 sequences, 13% to 15% of which appear only once. Germline CDR1 is KGHSH and CDR2 is LQKENI. CDR3 length equals 14 residues. The V gene lost 0 bases and the J gene lost 5 bases, with 10 bases spanning the gap. Across 18 months, stable Graves' hyperthyroidism was marked by no progression to ophthalmopathy. This clonotype was picked up many times.

The sequence was obtained from a woman between 18 and 29 years old with Graves' hyperthyroidism. The chain links TRBV18 to TRBJ2-5; D not resolved. The source material was blood. CDR3 region: CASSPPRDGETQYF. The CDR3 DNA reads TGTGCCAGCTCACCACCAAGGGATGGGGAGACCCAGTACTTC.